This T cell receptor (beta chain) was identified in a study of T cells in localized non-small cell lung cancer. Germline CDR1 SGHDN, CDR2 FVKESK. Unmatched junction bases numbered 3, after V lost 1 base and J lost 7 bases. The CDR3 runs 13 residues. With respect to this clone: Antigen specificity is unknown.

Study-level results: Greater T cell density in blood accompanied longer overall survival. As only one tumor region underwent sequencing, heterogeneity remains possible. Highest T cell clonality was seen in uninvolved adjacent lung, surpassing that measured in tumor.

Clones were read by immunoSEQ multiplex PCR, and TCRdb kept only the in-frame ones, dropping some. The sample yields some 90,000 clones, over 80% seen once. This sequence originates from a man aged 40-75 years with stage I squamous cell lung carcinoma. V usage is TRBV14 and J usage is TRBJ2-5; TRBD1 aligns across 7 bases. Sample: peripheral blood, taken before any cancer treatment. CDR3: CASSQVNRGTQYF. In nucleotides, the CDR3 is TGTGCCAGCAGCCAAGTAAACAGGGGGACCCAGTACTTC.